One sample yielded the 32 T cell receptor beta chains listed below, sequenced in a study of blood T cell repertoires in COVID-19. Only in-frame clones appear in the TCRdb table, and some are missing; sequencing was by immunoSEQ multiplex PCR. The sample yields about 310,000 clones, around nine tenths seen once. The sequenced material came from peripheral blood. The origin of the receptors is a man between 65 and 85 years old with acute or convalescent COVID-19.

V usage is TRBV7-2 and J usage is TRBJ2-3; 9 nucleotides agree with TRBD2. The junction had 6 bases not matched to a gene; V was cut back by 1 base and J by 4 bases. Germline loops: CDR1 SGHTA, CDR2 FQGNSA. This CDR3 has 16 residues. The DNA for the CDR3 is TGTGCCAGCAGCTTAGGGGCGGGAGGGACCCCAGATACGCAGTATTTT. Translating it yields CASSLGAGGTPDTQYF.

The chain joins TRBV12-1 to TRBJ2-2; the table's D call of TRBD2 was not tested on the DNA. TRBV12-1 is flagged as a pseudogene. There are 17 residues in the CDR3. CDR3 coding DNA: TGTGCCAGCAGCTTTGGGACTAGCGGTCGTTGCATCGGGGAGCTGTTTTTT. Its protein product is CASSFGTSGRCIGELFF.

The table lists this clone with a count of one. Other DNA sequences of this sample code for an identical CDR3. This chain links TRBV4-1 with TRBJ2-7; no clear D gene. Germline V CDR1 and CDR2: MGHRA, YSYEKL. The V end lost 3 bases, the J end lost 3 bases, and 9 bases lay between the germline ends. The CDR3 contains 13 residues. The CDR3 nucleotides read TGCGCCAGCAGCCAGGGCAGGTTCTACGAGCAGTACTTC. Residues: CASSQGRFYEQYF.

This clone was recorded only once. Here the CDR3 DNA reads TGCAGCGTTGACAGGGGGGTTAGAGATGGCTACACCTTC. It codes for CSVDRGVRDGYTF. This chain joins TRBV29-1 and TRBJ1-2, with 7 bases that match TRBD1. The CDR3 has 13 residues. Germline CDR1 is SQVTM and CDR2 is ANQGSEA. V shed 3 bases, J shed 6 bases, and the junction held 7 bases outside the gene matches.

J is TRBJ2-3 and V is TRBV7-9; 7 bases are shared with TRBD2. Looked up from germline, CDR1 is SEHNR and CDR2 is FQNEAQ (reference sequence). V lost 5 bases to trimming and J lost 4 bases; unmatched junction nucleotides: 3. This CDR3 contains 13 residues. For the CDR3, the DNA is TGTGCCAGCAGCCCCCTAGCGGCAGATACGCAGTATTTT. It is translated as CASSPLAADTQYF.

The chain combines TRBV6-6 with TRBJ1-1; TRBD1 agrees at 7 bases. The CDR3 runs 13 residues. V shed 5 bases and J 7 bases; nucleotides not matched to a gene: 7. Germline CDR1 MNHNY, CDR2 SVGAGI (reference sequence). CDR3 nucleotides: TGTGCCAGCAGTAGATCGGGACAGATTGAAGCTTTCTTT. Amino acids: CASSRSGQIEAFF.

This clone was seen a single time. The V and J genes are TRBV27 and TRBJ1-6, with D possibly matching TRBD1 (5 bases). Trimming took off 0 bases at V and 7 bases at J, with 13 bases between the two ends. The CDR3 extends over 16 amino acids. In germline, CDR1 is MNHEY, CDR2 SMNVEV (reference sequence). This chain's CDR3 is CASSLSGRGGNSPLHF. CDR3 in DNA: TGTGCCAGCAGTTTATCGGGGAGGGGTGGGAATTCACCCCTCCACTTT.

V gene TRBV5-6 combines with J gene TRBJ2-2; TRBD1 agrees at 8 bases. In germline, CDR1 is SGHDT, CDR2 YYEEEE. Trimming cost V 2 bases and J 6 bases; bases outside gene matches: 3. This CDR3 has 14 residues. The CDR3 protein is CASSFLDRAGELFF. The CDR3 DNA sequence: TGTGCCAGCAGCTTCCTGGACAGGGCCGGGGAGCTGTTTTTT.

This clone has more than one count but fewer than ten. Other nucleotide sequences in the sample specify the same CDR3. This sequence joins TRBV5-1 and TRBJ2-1; D is perhaps TRBD2 (5 bases). CDR1 is SGHRS, CDR2 YFSETQ, per germline. The CDR3 extends over 15 amino acids. The ends were cut back, 4 bases at V and 0 bases at J, with 11 bases in the middle. The CDR3 loop is CASSPSGSSYNEQFF. The CDR3, as DNA: TGCGCCAGCAGCCCCTCGGGGAGCTCCTACAATGAGCAGTTCTTC.

The chain combines TRBV18 with TRBJ1-2; 11 bases match TRBD1. CDR3 length: 13 amino acids. Looked up from germline, CDR1 is KGHSH and CDR2 is LQKENI. The V gene end was trimmed by 6 bases and the J gene end by 8 bases; junction bases not matched to a gene: 5. The CDR3 spells CASSPDRGQGYTF. In DNA, the CDR3 is TGTGCCAGCTCGCCGGACAGGGGGCAAGGCTACACCTTC.

The chain carries TRBV15 and TRBJ2-1; tentative D call: TRBD1 (6 bases). The CDR3 sequence is 16 residues long. Trimming pared 0 bases from V and 3 bases from J, leaving 12 bases between. Germline V CDR1 and CDR2: LNHNV, YYDKDF (reference sequence). The DNA for the CDR3 is TGTGCCACCAGCAGAGATGGCCGGACAGACTACAATGAGCAGTTCTTC. This translates into CATSRDGRTDYNEQFF. The variable domain in full, with the rest retrieved from reference TRBV15 and TRBJ2-1, is DAMVIQNPRYQVTQFGKPVTLSCSQTLNHNVMYWYQQKSSQAPKLLFHYYDKDFNNEADTPDNFQSRRPNTSFCFLDIRSPGLGDTAMYLCATSRDGRTDYNEQFFGPGTRLTVL.

The V gene is TRBV7-9, the J gene TRBJ2-1; TRBD2 matches 12 bases. CDR1 and CDR2 from the germline V gene are SEHNR and FQNEAQ (reference sequence). The CDR3 has 17 residues. The trim removed 5 bases at V and 0 bases at J, leaving 5 bases unmatched. CDR3 protein: CASSRMTSGSSYNEQFF. CDR3 nucleotide sequence: TGTGCCAGCAGCCGTATGACTAGCGGGAGCTCCTACAATGAGCAGTTCTTC. Drawing the rest from reference TRBV7-9 and TRBJ2-1, the complete variable domain is DTGVSQNPRHKITKRGQNVTFRCDPISEHNRLYWYRQTLGQGPEFLTYFQNEAQLEKSRLLSDRFSAERPKGSFSTLEIQRTEQGDSAMYLCASSRMTSGSSYNEQFFGPGTRLTVL.

The rearrangement links TRBV24-1 to TRBJ2-1; TRBD2 matches at 8 bases. V shed 3 bases and J 2 bases; nucleotides not matched to a gene: 5. CDR3 size: 16 residues. Per the germline V gene, CDR1 is KGHDR and CDR2 is SFDVKD. The DNA for the CDR3 is TGTGCCACCAGTGATGCCAGCGGGAGTGCCTACAATGAGCAGTTCTTC. Its protein is CATSDASGSAYNEQFF.

The chain is built from TRBV5-4 and TRBJ1-1; perhaps TRBD1 as D (6 bases). CDR1 is SGHNT, CDR2 YYREEE, per germline (reference sequence). V lost 0 bases and J 11 bases, leaving 8 bases between the germline ends. This CDR3 spans 11 amino acids. This chain's CDR3 is CASSLGTEAFF. The DNA of the CDR3 is TGTGCCAGCAGCTTGGGGACAGAGGCTTTCTTT.

The chain is built from TRBV18 and TRBJ2-3, with 9 positions matching TRBD2. The V gene's germline CDR1 is KGHSH and CDR2 LQKENI. The junction had 10 bases not matched to a gene; V was cut back by 5 bases and J by 4 bases. This CDR3 comprises 16 residues. The chain's CDR3 is CASSSAAGGGSDTQYF. The CDR3 region has the DNA TGTGCCAGCTCATCTGCAGCGGGAGGAGGGTCAGATACGCAGTATTTT.

The V gene is TRBV7-2, the J gene TRBJ2-3, with D tentatively TRBD2 (6 bases). Germline values: CDR1 SGHTA, CDR2 FQGNSA. Trimming pared 3 bases from V and 4 bases from J, leaving 11 bases between. The CDR3 extends over 14 amino acids. The CDR3 nucleotides read TGTGCCAGCAGCTTTGTGGGGGGTGCAGATACGCAGTATTTT. Amino acids: CASSFVGGADTQYF.

This chain links TRBV18 with TRBJ1-5, with 7 nucleotides matching TRBD1. Trimming took 5 bases from V and 7 from J; bases not matched to a gene: 5. The CDR3 loop spans 13 amino acids. Germline loops: CDR1 KGHSH, CDR2 LQKENI. The CDR3, as DNA: TGTGCCAGCTCAGATGGGACAGCACAGCCCCAGCATTTT. Protein: CASSDGTAQPQHF.

This chain joins TRBV6-5 and TRBJ1-2; D not resolved. This CDR3 spans 11 amino acids. CDR1 MNHEY and CDR2 SVGAGI come from the germline V gene. V was pared by 6 bases and J by 7 bases, with 9 bases between. CDR3 in DNA: TGTGCCAGCAGCTCACTAATTGGCTACACCTTC. Protein product: CASSSLIGYTF.

The J gene is TRBJ1-2, the V gene TRBV5-6; TRBD1 might be the D (5 bases). There are 15 residues in the CDR3. The germline V gene has CDR1 SGHDT and CDR2 YYEEEE. Trimming removed 3 bases at V and 8 bases at J, with 20 bases between. The CDR3 region is CASSSQRQGGGGYTF. CDR3 coding DNA: TGTGCCAGCAGCTCACAGAGGCAGGGAGGCGGCGGCTACACCTTC.

The chain combines TRBV5-1 with TRBJ1-2; 11 nucleotides line up with TRBD1. CDR3 length: 17 residues. CDR1 is SGHRS, CDR2 YFSETQ, per germline. After removal of 0 bases from V and 5 bases from J, the junction contained 9 bases not matched to a gene. DNA for the CDR3: TGCGCCAGCAGCTTGGCTGGACAGGGGGCGAACGGGTATGGCTACACCTTC. Amino acid sequence: CASSLAGQGANGYGYTF.

The rearrangement joins TRBV2 to TRBJ1-3; a possible D gene is TRBD1 (6 bases). The V end lost 4 bases, the J end lost 0 bases, and 10 bases lay between the germline ends. The germline V gene has CDR1 SNHLY and CDR2 FYNNEI. The CDR3 covers 15 residues. The CDR3 sequence: CASSVGQSSGNTIYF. DNA for the CDR3: TGTGCCAGCAGTGTCGGACAGAGCTCTGGAAACACCATATATTTT.

The chain couples TRBV5-6 to TRBJ2-7; 10 bases are a match to TRBD1. The germline CDR1 and CDR2 sequences are SGHDT and YYEEEE. The CDR3 totals 16 residues. The J segment lost 7 bases and the V segment lost 1 base, leaving 11 bases of the junction unmatched. CDR3 amino acids: CASSLIGGTGVEEQYF. Written as DNA, the CDR3 is TGTGCCAGCAGCTTGATTGGGGGGACAGGGGTTGAAGAGCAGTACTTC.

This chain links TRBV6-5 with TRBJ2-6; D is uncertain. Germline CDR1 MNHEY, CDR2 SVGAGI. The V and J ends lost 0 bases and 2 bases respectively, with 8 bases between them. The CDR3 is made up of 16 amino acids. CDR3 region: CASSYSARPGANVLTF. CDR3 coding DNA: TGTGCCAGCAGTTACTCGGCCCGCCCTGGGGCCAACGTCCTGACTTTC.

The CDR3 sequence is CASSVEPGTTKNEQFF. CDR3 DNA sequence: TGTGCCAGCAGCGTAGAACCCGGGACAACTAAGAATGAGCAGTTCTTC. The rearrangement links TRBV9 to TRBJ2-1; D might be TRBD1 (6 bases). V lost 0 bases to trimming and J lost 7 bases, with 17 bases between them. CDR3 length: 16 residues. Germline CDR1 reads SGDLS; CDR2 reads YYNGEE.

This chain links TRBV7-2 with TRBJ2-7; possible D gene TRBD2, 7 bases. V was cut by 3 bases and J by 2 bases, with 14 bases left in between. The CDR3 sequence is 15 residues long. Germline-derived CDR1 and CDR2 are SGHTA and FQGNSA. CDR3 coding DNA: TGTGCCAGCAGCTTTGGGGGGAGGGGGACCTACGAGCAGTACTTC. This codes for CASSFGGRGTYEQYF.

This chain uses TRBV25-1 with TRBJ1-3; perhaps TRBD1 as D (6 bases). V was clipped by 6 bases and J by 4 bases, with 13 bases between them. This CDR3 comprises 14 residues. The germline gives CDR1 MGHDK, CDR2 SYGVNS. CDR3 residues: CASRGTNSGNTIYF. The CDR3 nucleotides read TGTGCCAGCAGAGGGACAAACTCAGGAAACACCATATATTTT. Full variable domain (rest looked up from reference TRBV25-1 and TRBJ1-3): EADIYQTPRYLVIGTGKKITLECSQTMGHDKMYWYQQDPGMELHLIHYSYGVNSTEKGDLSSESTVSRIRTEHFPLTLESARPSHTSQYLCASRGTNSGNTIYFGEGSWLTVV.

This clone was detected only a few times. This rearrangement joins TRBV28 to TRBJ1-4, with TRBD1 as a possible D gene (6 bases). CDR3 length: 12 amino acids. Deletions cut 5 bases from V and 8 bases from J, with 9 bases between. Germline CDR1 is MDHEN and CDR2 is SYDVKM. As DNA, the CDR3 is TGTGCCAGCAGTACAGGGCAAGAAAAACTGTTTTTT. Its protein product is CASSTGQEKLFF.

The V gene is TRBV24-1, the J gene TRBJ1-1; D is perhaps TRBD1 (6 bases). Deletions cut 4 bases from V and 1 base from J, with 18 bases between. The CDR3 has 17 residues. CDR1 KGHDR and CDR2 SFDVKD come from the germline V gene. The CDR3: CATSDQIQQGTNTEAFF. As DNA, the CDR3 is TGTGCCACCAGTGACCAAATACAACAGGGAACGAACACTGAAGCTTTCTTT.

V and J are TRBV4-2 and TRBJ2-2; 8 nucleotides agree with TRBD1. The CDR3 covers 15 residues. V dropped 4 bases and J dropped 5; count of bases not matched to a gene: 6. Germline values: CDR1 LGHNA, CDR2 YNFKEQ. The CDR3 spells CASSPPTGATGELFF. As DNA, the CDR3 is TGTGCCAGCAGCCCCCCGACAGGGGCGACCGGGGAGCTGTTTTTT.

This chain links TRBV30 with TRBJ2-7; D is ambiguous. V was pared by 0 bases and J by 6 bases, with 6 bases between. The germline V gene encodes CDR1 GTSNPN and CDR2 SVGIG (reference sequence). The CDR3 has 11 amino acids. The CDR3: CAWSVAVEQYF. CDR3 bases: TGTGCCTGGAGTGTGGCTGTCGAGCAGTACTTC.

The rearrangement links TRBV24-1 to TRBJ2-2; D gene uncertain. V was clipped by 0 bases and J by 8 bases, with 9 bases between them. Germline V gene sequence: CDR1 KGHDR, CDR2 SFDVKD. This CDR3 is built from 14 residues. The CDR3 protein is CATSDLPDFGELFF. Here the CDR3 DNA reads TGTGCCACCAGTGATTTGCCAGATTTTGGGGAGCTGTTTTTT.

CDR3 in amino acids: CASSPTWAGETQYF. CDR3 sequence (DNA): TGTGCCAGCAGCCCTACGTGGGCGGGAGAGACCCAGTACTTC. The V gene is TRBV7-2, the J gene TRBJ2-5, with D perhaps TRBD2 (5 bases). Trimming took off 5 bases at V and 4 bases at J, with 14 bases between the two ends. CDR1 SGHTA and CDR2 FQGNSA come from the germline V gene. This CDR3 spans 14 amino acids.